The 30 T cell receptor beta chains given below trace back to one sample, sequenced in a study of blood T cell repertoires in COVID-19. Clones were read by immunoSEQ multiplex PCR, and TCRdb kept only the in-frame ones, dropping some. Of about 270,000 clones in the sample, about nine tenths were seen once. Sample: peripheral blood. These receptors were taken from a middle-aged man with active or convalescent COVID-19.

The sample holds one count of this clone. This CDR3 is CASSELPPQPQHF. CDR3 nucleotide sequence: TGTGCCAGCAGTGAACTCCCTCCGCAGCCCCAGCATTTT. This rearrangement joins TRBV6-1 to TRBJ1-5; D not resolved. The V end was cut by 2 bases, the J end by 7 bases, with 9 bases between. From germline, CDR1 is MNHNS and CDR2 SASEGT. This CDR3 has 13 amino acids.

The V and J genes are TRBV5-6 and TRBJ2-7; D is possibly TRBD1 (6 bases). The CDR3 consists of 15 residues. V lost 3 bases, J lost 2 bases, and 15 bases lay in between. CDR1 and CDR2 (germline): SGHDT, YYEEEE. CDR3 sequence: CASSWGIGQTYEQYF. The DNA for the CDR3 is TGTGCCAGCAGCTGGGGGATTGGACAGACCTACGAGCAGTACTTC.

CDR3 in amino acids: CASSTMGAQFHEQYF. CDR3 nucleotides: TGTGCCAGCAGTACCATGGGGGCACAGTTCCACGAGCAGTACTTC. The V and J genes are TRBV27 and TRBJ2-7, with TRBD1 as a possible D gene (6 bases). V was trimmed by 5 bases and J by 5 bases, leaving 19 bases between them. In germline, CDR1 is MNHEY, CDR2 SMNVEV (reference sequence). The CDR3 consists of 15 residues.

As to this clone: The sample contains more than one DNA sequence encoding this CDR3. The rearrangement links TRBV5-4 to TRBJ1-2; 8 bases fit TRBD1. Germline assignment: CDR1 SGHNT and CDR2 YYREEE (reference sequence). This CDR3 comprises 13 residues. J lost 5 bases, V lost 4 bases, and 4 bases had no gene match. CDR3 DNA sequence: TGTGCCAGCAGCCCTGGACAGGGTTATGGCTACACCTTC. This sequence encodes CASSPGQGYGYTF.

The chain employs TRBV19 and TRBJ2-5; the D gene is possibly TRBD1 (6 bases). This CDR3 has 13 amino acids. Germline V lookup: CDR1 LNHDA, CDR2 SQIVND (reference sequence). Trimming took off 6 bases at V and 4 bases at J, with 12 bases between the two ends. CDR3 nucleotides: TGTGCCAGTAGGCCTGGGGGCCGAGAGACCCAGTACTTC. This translates into CASRPGGRETQYF.

The chain links TRBV2 to TRBJ2-2; 7 nucleotides agree with TRBD2. Unmatched junction bases numbered 2, after V lost 7 bases and J lost 0 bases. This CDR3 contains 14 residues. Germline CDR1 reads SNHLY; CDR2 reads FYNNEI. This CDR3 reads CASKGGTNTGELFF. CDR3 nucleotides: TGTGCCAGCAAGGGAGGGACGAACACCGGGGAGCTGTTTTTT.

The chain joins TRBV29-1 to TRBJ1-1; D is unclear. There are 11 residues in the CDR3. V was clipped by 7 bases and J by 6 bases, with 12 bases between them. The germline CDR1 and CDR2 sequences are SQVTM and ANQGSEA. Here the CDR3 DNA reads TGCAGCGCCACGGACTCCGCTGAAGCTTTCTTT. As protein: CSATDSAEAFF.

The chain combines TRBV10-3 with TRBJ1-3, with D possibly being TRBD1 (6 bases). CDR3 length equals 15 residues. CDR1 is ENHRY and CDR2 is SYGVKD in the germline V gene. Trimming removed 8 bases from V and 0 bases from J, with 14 bases in between. The CDR3 DNA sequence: TGTGCCATCGGACCCGGGACACTCTCTGGAAACACCATATATTTT. The encoded protein is CAIGPGTLSGNTIYF.

CDR3 DNA: TGTGCCACCAGTTCCGGGACAGAGAACACTGAAGCTTTCTTT. Translated: CATSSGTENTEAFF. The chain combines TRBV24-1 with TRBJ1-1; 7 bases are a match to TRBD1. The ends lost 6 bases at V and 1 base at J; junction bases unmatched: 4. Germline V gene data show CDR1 as KGHDR and CDR2 as SFDVKD. The CDR3 consists of 14 residues.

The chain employs TRBV27 and TRBJ2-7; 7 bases agree with TRBD1. This CDR3 contains 12 residues. V was pared by 4 bases and J by 7 bases, with 4 bases of the junction left unmatched. CDR1 MNHEY and CDR2 SMNVEV come from the germline V gene (reference sequence). This chain's CDR3 is CASSSVTGEQYF. DNA for the CDR3: TGTGCCAGCAGTTCAGTGACAGGGGAGCAGTACTTC.

J is TRBJ2-7 and V is TRBV6-5, with TRBD2 matching over 7 bases. Germline loops: CDR1 MNHEY, CDR2 SVGAGI. J was trimmed by 0 bases and V by 7 bases; bases with no gene match: 9. This CDR3 contains 15 residues. CDR3 DNA sequence: TGTGCCAGCAAAATCCGGCGGGAGAGCTCCTACGAGCAGTACTTC. Its protein is CASKIRRESSYEQYF.

V and J are TRBV29-1 and TRBJ2-7; 8 nucleotides line up with TRBD2. This CDR3 spans 14 amino acids. Trimming removed 3 bases from V and 2 bases from J; junction bases left unmatched: 6. Germline CDR1 is SQVTM and CDR2 is ANQGSEA. CDR3 region: CSVEVRGDTYEQYF. For the CDR3, the DNA is TGCAGCGTTGAGGTGCGGGGGGACACCTACGAGCAGTACTTC.

Turning to this clone: One end of the junction fails to match germline, which may point to a read error. This chain links TRBV7-7 with TRBJ2-7; 7 nucleotides line up with TRBD2. The CDR3 is 15 residues long. Germline V gene lookup returns CDR1 SSHAT and CDR2 FNYEAQ (reference sequence). For the CDR3, the DNA is TGTGCTAGCAGCTTAAGAATGGGGAGGGCCTACGAGCAGTACTTC. Translating gives CASSLRMGRAYEQYF.

CDR3 sequence: CASRAGYLNTEAFF. The CDR3 coding sequence is TGTGCCAGCAGGGCAGGCTATCTGAACACTGAAGCTTTCTTT. This rearrangement joins TRBV6-5 to TRBJ1-1; D call uncertain. The CDR3 runs to 14 residues. The V gene's germline CDR1 is MNHEY and CDR2 SVGAGI. V gave up 6 bases and J gave up 0 bases, with 11 bases separating them.

This clone has a single count. DNA for the CDR3: TGTGCCAGCAGCCTCGGGACAGTCACAGATACGCAGTATTTT. It specifies CASSLGTVTDTQYF. This chain joins TRBV7-9 and TRBJ2-3; TRBD1 matches at 7 bases. The V and J ends lost 5 bases and 2 bases, in that order; junction bases with no gene match: 4. The V gene's germline CDR1 is SEHNR and CDR2 FQNEAQ (reference sequence). CDR3 length: 14 amino acids.

The V gene is TRBV28, the J gene TRBJ1-2; no firm D call. CDR3 size: 15 residues. Germline V CDR1 and CDR2: MDHEN, SYDVKM. V was shortened by 11 bases and J by 5 bases, with 24 bases between the two germline ends. The CDR3 loop reads CAEAGLGRGRYGYTF. CDR3 nucleotides: TGTGCCGAAGCAGGTCTCGGGCGGGGTCGGTATGGCTACACCTTC.

V is TRBV5-5 and J is TRBJ2-7; 7 positions agree with TRBD1. The germline V gene encodes CDR1 SGHKS and CDR2 YYEKEE (reference sequence). Germline trimming cut 4 bases from V and 5 bases from J; bases unmatched to any gene: 15. The CDR3 extends over 16 amino acids. The CDR3 protein is CASSGWTGYSGDEQYF. The CDR3 DNA follows: TGTGCCAGCAGCGGTTGGACAGGCTACTCGGGCGACGAGCAGTACTTC.

The chain combines TRBV27 with TRBJ2-3; TRBD1 agrees at 8 bases. The CDR3 is 18 residues long. CDR1 and CDR2 from the germline V gene are MNHEY and SMNVEV (reference sequence). Trimming cost V 6 bases and J 3 bases; bases outside gene matches: 17. The CDR3 is CASSAGQGRKSPTDTQYF. The CDR3 coding sequence is TGTGCCAGCAGCGCCGGACAGGGTCGAAAGTCCCCGACAGATACGCAGTATTTT.

The chain uses TRBV6-5 and TRBJ1-4, with TRBD1 identical over 7 bases. The germline CDR1 and CDR2 sequences are MNHEY and SVGAGI. This CDR3 has 15 residues. After removal of 0 bases from V and 8 bases from J, the junction contained 6 bases not matched to a gene. In DNA form, the CDR3 reads TGTGCCAGCAGTTACTCGTTAGGGGGCGCGGAAAAACTGTTTTTT. Its translation is CASSYSLGGAEKLFF.

The chain links TRBV15 to TRBJ2-4; TRBD1 aligns across 10 bases. This CDR3 has 17 residues. The V segment lost 4 bases and the J segment 3 bases; nucleotides outside the gene matches: 9. Germline values: CDR1 LNHNV, CDR2 YYDKDF (reference sequence). As DNA, the CDR3 is TGTGCCACCAGCACTCAAGGACAGGGGGTCGACAAAAACATTCAGTACTTC. This gives the protein CATSTQGQGVDKNIQYF.

This sequence joins TRBV19 and TRBJ1-3, with no clear D. This CDR3 has 14 residues. The V and J ends lost 8 bases and 2 bases respectively, with 13 bases between them. Germline loops: CDR1 LNHDA, CDR2 SQIVND (reference sequence). The DNA for the CDR3 is TGTGCCAGTTCCTCAGTCATAACTGGAAACACCATATATTTT. Protein: CASSSVITGNTIYF.

This clone was recorded only once. The chain recombines TRBV28 with TRBJ1-5, with 12 bases identical to TRBD1. Germline values: CDR1 MDHEN, CDR2 SYDVKM. The CDR3 contains 15 residues. After removal of 6 bases from V and 6 bases from J, the junction contained 6 bases not matched to a gene. Here the CDR3 reads CASRGTGGARQPQHF. CDR3 nucleotides: TGTGCCAGCAGGGGGACAGGGGGCGCTCGTCAGCCCCAGCATTTT.

The rearrangement uses TRBV27 and TRBJ2-7; perhaps TRBD2 as D (6 bases). Germline V CDR1 and CDR2: MNHEY, SMNVEV (reference sequence). CDR3 size: 15 residues. V dropped 1 base and J dropped 4 bases, with 14 bases sitting between them. CDR3 in DNA: TGTGCCAGCAGTTTATGGGGGGTAGAAGGGTACGAGCAGTACTTC. It codes for CASSLWGVEGYEQYF.

The chain uses TRBV24-1 and TRBJ2-7; no firm D call. In germline, CDR1 is KGHDR, CDR2 SFDVKD. The CDR3 length is 14 residues. V shed 4 bases and J shed 5 bases, with 14 bases lying between them. CDR3: CATSDLQYPHEQYF. The CDR3 DNA reads as TGTGCCACCAGTGACTTACAGTACCCCCACGAGCAGTACTTC.

The chain joins TRBV7-9 to TRBJ1-6; possibly TRBD1 for D (5 bases). CDR1 and CDR2 from the germline V gene are SEHNR and FQNEAQ (reference sequence). CDR3 size: 15 residues. V was clipped by 6 bases and J by 7 bases, with 16 bases between them. The CDR3 protein is CASSTPTEENSPLHF. CDR3 coding DNA: TGTGCCAGCAGTACTCCGACAGAGGAGAATTCACCCCTCCACTTT.

This chain links TRBV5-1 with TRBJ2-1; D perhaps matches TRBD1 (6 bases). Germline V gene data show CDR1 as SGHRS and CDR2 as YFSETQ. The CDR3 consists of 15 residues. V lost 0 bases and J lost 4, with 11 bases in between. CDR3 bases: TGCGCCAGCAGCTTGGGACAGGCCGAATACAATGAGCAGTTCTTC. Encoded protein: CASSLGQAEYNEQFF.

This clone appeared a single time. The genes are TRBV9 and TRBJ2-5; D possibly corresponds to TRBD1 (5 bases). V was shortened by 4 bases and J by 5 bases, with 15 bases between the two germline ends. The CDR3 length is 14 residues. Germline-derived CDR1 and CDR2 are SGDLS and YYNGEE. As DNA, the CDR3 is TGTGCCAGCAGCACCGGACACCCCGGGGAGACCCAGTACTTC. Translation: CASSTGHPGETQYF.

V and J are TRBV7-2 and TRBJ1-1; D uncertain. This CDR3 has 11 residues. Germline CDR1 SGHTA, CDR2 FQGNSA. V lost 5 bases to trimming and J lost 8 bases, with 9 bases between them. DNA for the CDR3: TGTGCCAGCAGCCCCAGAGCGGAAGCTTTCTTT. Amino acids: CASSPRAEAFF.

Note on this clone: One end of the junction varies from germline; a read error may be responsible. In nucleotides, the CDR3 is TGTGCCAGCTCACCAACCCCAAAGGAGGACCGGCACTTC. Residues: CASSPTPKEDRHF. This chain uses TRBV18 with TRBJ2-7, with D possibly matching TRBD2 (5 bases). The germline CDR1 and CDR2 sequences are KGHSH and LQKENI. The CDR3 totals 13 residues.

The rearrangement links TRBV7-6 to TRBJ2-1, with TRBD2 matching over 11 bases. Germline CDR1 SGHVS, CDR2 FNYEAQ. The CDR3 runs to 15 residues. V shed 5 bases and J 10 bases; nucleotides not matched to a gene: 10. CDR3 sequence reads: CASSLSGGGYREQFF. DNA for the CDR3: TGTGCCAGCAGCCTTAGCGGGGGGGGATATCGAGAGCAGTTCTTC.